This entry is about one T cell receptor beta chain. No antigen is known for it. A modified ARM-PCR protocol with three rounds of nested PCR amplified TCRbeta. In TCRdb, the multiplex PCR reads were re-called with MiXCR into one record per CDR3 protein. The sample has 60,000 to 85,000 distinct CDR3 sequences, less than 80% seen once. The data are from a study of tumor and adjacent non-tumor tissue in lung cancer. About the research overall: The cohort had roughly 12 adenocarcinoma, 2 squamous cell and 1 small cell patients. The patients, 10 men and a few women, were roughly 30 to 76 with stage I to III disease.

Study-wide results and caveats: In normal lung, the top 100 clones were significantly more dominant than in tumor. Tumor tissue had significantly higher TCR diversity than normal lung.

The template was RNA from unsorted bulk tissue. The length of the CDR3 is 11 residues. Germline assignment: CDR1 DFQATT and CDR2 SNEGSKA (reference sequence). Sequencing was performed on lung tumor tissue. The receptor was derived from a man in his sixties with non-small cell lung cancer. The chain is built from TRBV20-1 and TRBJ2-3, with TRBD1 as a possible D gene (5 bases). The J call may not be correct, given that the DNA end is closer to TRBJ1-5. CDR3 residues: CSDGGTDTQHF. In DNA form, the CDR3 reads TGCAGTGATGGCGGGACCGACACGCAGCATTTT.